This T cell receptor beta chain was sequenced for a study of esophageal squamous cell carcinoma under preoperative chemotherapy. Study information: Both tumor-infiltrating lymphocytes and peripheral blood T cells were profiled. Points from the study as a whole: Paclitaxel-nedaplatin therapy caused immediate, substantial clonotype frequency changes. Post-treatment tumor-infiltrating lymphocytes appeared partly derived from peripheral T cells migrating into the tumor.

Per germline, CDR1 MNHNS and CDR2 SASEGT. The CDR3 spans 13 residues. Trimming left V 1 base short and J 2 bases short, with 4 bases between. One entry per CDR3 protein results from TCRdb running MiXCR on the PCR reads. The sample lists over 9,500 distinct CDR3 sequences, 54% occurring once. The time point was: before preoperative PTX-NDP chemotherapy. Points on this clonotype: The antigen remains unidentified.

This TCR was sampled from a human donor with esophageal squamous cell carcinoma. The donor label of this sample is uncertain. This chain links TRBV6-1 with TRBJ2-3; D unresolved. This material was obtained from a patient given preoperative chemotherapy. The CDR3 DNA reads TGTGCCAGCAGTGAAGTATACACAGATACGCAGTATTTT. Encoded protein: CASSEVYTDTQYF.